The clone carrying this T cell receptor (beta chain) was recorded a few times. TCRdb redid the calling of the RACE reads with MiXCR, one entry per CDR3 protein. Of roughly 120,000 distinct CDR3 sequences listed, roughly an eighth are singletons. CDR3 length equals 15 residues. The ends were cut back, 3 bases at V and 1 base at J, with 11 bases in the middle. The germline CDR1 and CDR2 sequences are SGHKS and YYEKEE (reference sequence). This sample stems from a study of human T cells and chemical hapten exposure. Noted time point: patch test 1, 2 weeks after DPC sensitization. Treatment meaning: therapeutic diphenylcyclopropenone sensitization with weekly scalp DPC.

The material was whole blood, obtained in connection with sensitization to the hapten diphenylcyclopropenone (DPC). The clonotype comes from a woman between 50 and 59 years old with alopecia areata. Some clones in this sample may be carry-over from other donors' samples. The rearrangement joins TRBV5-5 to TRBJ1-5, with D possibly TRBD1 on 6 matching bases. The CDR3 sequence: CASSSDSLSNQPQHF. The CDR3 DNA sequence: TGTGCCAGCAGCTCGGACAGCCTGAGCAATCAGCCCCAGCATTTT.